A single sample gave rise to the 6 T cell receptor beta chains below, sequenced in a study of spatial heterogeneity in lung cancer. Time point described: blood at routine non-recurrence follow-up after resection. No cell sorting; template was whole RNA from tumor, lung tissue or PBMC. TCRdb processed the 5' RACE reads anew with MiXCR; each CDR3 protein has one entry. There are about 25,000 distinct CDR3 sequences in the sample; 4.5% to 7.5% occur only once, and around 20% lies in the top ten. The sequenced sample was PBMCs, obtained at follow-up. All receptors come from a male donor with early-stage non-small cell lung cancer.

This clonotype has a count of ten or more. The gene calls are TRBV11-2 and TRBJ1-2; D might be TRBD1 (6 bases). The CDR3 runs 17 residues. Trimming shortened V by 4 bases and J by 8 bases, and 26 bases separated the two germline ends. Germline-derived CDR1 and CDR2 are SGHAT and FQNNGV. The CDR3, as DNA: TGTGCCAGCAGCTCCATCCGGGACAATAACTATGAAGGAGGCTACACCTTC. Residues: CASSSIRDNNYEGGYTF.

This clonotype was counted many times. The genes are TRBV20-1 and TRBJ1-2; no reliable D call. Germline-derived CDR1 and CDR2 are DFQATT and SNEGSKA (reference sequence). This CDR3 is built from 15 residues. The germline V and J ends were trimmed by 6 bases and 8 bases, with 25 bases remaining between them. The CDR3: CSAGPSYKAGRGYTF. CDR3 sequence (DNA): TGCAGTGCCGGACCTTCATATAAAGCGGGCCGCGGCTACACCTTC.

This clonotype was picked up many times. The rearrangement links TRBV2 to TRBJ1-1; 7 positions agree with TRBD1. Germline lookup yields CDR1 SNHLY and CDR2 FYNNEI. The CDR3 has 13 residues. Trimming removed 9 bases from V and 4 bases from J; junction bases left unmatched: 8. The CDR3 nucleotides are TGTGCCAGTCTAGACAGGGAGATCACTGAAGCTTTCTTT. Translating it yields CASLDREITEAFF.

Many counts were recorded for this clonotype. This rearrangement joins TRBV7-9 to TRBJ1-5; D possibly corresponds to TRBD1 (5 bases). The CDR3 contains 14 residues. Trimming pared 1 base from V and 1 base from J, leaving 5 bases between. Looked up from germline, CDR1 is SEHNR and CDR2 is FQNEAQ (reference sequence). Here the CDR3 DNA reads TGTGCCAGCAGCTTAGGACAGAGCAATCAGCCCCAGCATTTT. Amino acid sequence: CASSLGQSNQPQHF.

This clonotype was recorded at least ten times. The chain uses TRBV28 and TRBJ2-1, with D possibly TRBD1 on 6 matching bases. CDR1 and CDR2 from the germline V gene are MDHEN and SYDVKM. The V gene lost 6 bases and the J gene lost 9 bases, with 18 bases spanning the gap. The CDR3 is made up of 14 amino acids. The CDR3 protein is CASSLTNSRGEQFF. The CDR3 coding sequence is TGTGCCAGCAGCCTTACAAATTCCAGGGGTGAGCAGTTCTTC.

This clonotype came up many times. V usage is TRBV12-3 or TRBV12-4 and J usage is TRBJ1-4, with D uncertain. Trimming took 3 bases from V and 8 from J, leaving 7 bases between them. CDR3 length equals 12 residues. This CDR3 reads CASSLTWEKLFF. The CDR3 DNA reads TGTGCCAGCAGTTTGACGTGGGAAAAACTGTTTTTT.